Reported below is one T cell receptor beta chain. Its recognized antigen is unknown. No much larger clonotype is one base removed from it; base qualities were not supplied. The library was made by the immunoSEQ multiplex PCR assay. The table was pulled from immuneACCESS by TCRdb, which kept in-frame rearrangements only. Such tables lose some clones; where checked, under half of the loss comes from unresolved V genes, and the rest has no known cause. The table for this sample lists 93,000 or so clones; 92% of them were counted only once. 0.75% to 0.95% of the sample goes to the ten largest clones. The CDR3 has 15 amino acids, counting the end cysteine and phenylalanine. Only the CDR3 part of the read is kept: 45 bases, read in frame from the first base. Trimming at the junction amounts to 4 bases on V and 5 bases on J, and the germline ends lie 17 bases apart. CDR1 is given as SEHNR and CDR2 as FQNEAQ, both from the germline V gene (reference sequence).

The source of the sample is a study of T cell changes during pregnancy in multiple sclerosis (dated by TCRdb to about 2019). For the wider study: The study examined how the T cell repertoire changed over the course of pregnancy in women with multiple sclerosis.

The sample here was peripheral blood, taken after pregnancy. The TCR originated in a female donor with multiple sclerosis, enrolled in a pregnancy study. The chain is encoded by TRBV7-9 joined to TRBJ2-5; TRBD2 is a weak D gene call, 7 bases matching. At the DNA level, the sequence is TGTGCCAGCAGCTCCTTGAGGGGGGGGCGGGAGACCCAGTACTTC. This sequence encodes CASSSLRGGRETQYF.